This T cell receptor (beta chain) was captured by sequencing in a study of long-term antiretroviral therapy in people with HIV. Version v3.0 of the immunoSEQ assay ran at survey level. The table came from immunoSEQ multiplex PCR; TCRdb's copy has only in-frame clones and leaves some out. The sample includes roughly 11,000 clones, over 65% of them seen just once. Study-wide findings and caveats: Whereas controls had wider CDR3 length ranges, HIV repertoires had narrower ones. The blood, collected between about 2003 and 2017, was possibly taken under older ART regimens.

About this clone: Antigen unknown.

PBMC samples from each donor numbered at least one pre-ART and at least two post-ART. The sample consisted of unsorted PBMCs, taken around 3.1 years before starting antiretroviral therapy. The clonotype was recovered from a man aged 35-49 years with HIV.

The CDR3 reads CASSQEKRLYYEQYF. CDR3 nucleotide sequence: TGCGCCAGCAGCCAAGAAAAGCGTCTGTACTACGAGCAGTACTTC. The chain uses TRBV4-1 and TRBJ2-7, with unresolved D. This CDR3 spans 15 amino acids. Trimming left V 0 bases short and J 3 bases short, with 12 bases between. Germline CDR1 MGHRA, CDR2 YSYEKL.